Described below is a single T cell receptor beta chain sequence and its context. These data originate in a study of cytomegalovirus exposure and HLA in healthy donors. V lost 2 bases, J lost 3 bases, and 0 bases stayed unmatched. The germline V gene has CDR1 SGHRS and CDR2 YFSETQ. This CDR3 is 14 amino acids long. Use of 60 Vbeta and 13 Jbeta primers characterized the PCR. Clones were read by immunoSEQ multiplex PCR, and TCRdb kept only the in-frame ones, dropping some. This sample yields some 80,000 clones, of which around 81% are seen a single time; 5.5% to 6% belongs to the top ten. This receptor was identified in a man aged 18 to 29 in good health and CMV-seropositive. V and J are TRBV5-1 and TRBJ2-1, with TRBD2 identical over 9 bases. The specimen sequenced was PBMCs. The CDR3 region is CASSFSGSYNEQFF. Here the CDR3 DNA reads TGCGCCAGCAGCTTTAGCGGGAGCTACAATGAGCAGTTCTTC.